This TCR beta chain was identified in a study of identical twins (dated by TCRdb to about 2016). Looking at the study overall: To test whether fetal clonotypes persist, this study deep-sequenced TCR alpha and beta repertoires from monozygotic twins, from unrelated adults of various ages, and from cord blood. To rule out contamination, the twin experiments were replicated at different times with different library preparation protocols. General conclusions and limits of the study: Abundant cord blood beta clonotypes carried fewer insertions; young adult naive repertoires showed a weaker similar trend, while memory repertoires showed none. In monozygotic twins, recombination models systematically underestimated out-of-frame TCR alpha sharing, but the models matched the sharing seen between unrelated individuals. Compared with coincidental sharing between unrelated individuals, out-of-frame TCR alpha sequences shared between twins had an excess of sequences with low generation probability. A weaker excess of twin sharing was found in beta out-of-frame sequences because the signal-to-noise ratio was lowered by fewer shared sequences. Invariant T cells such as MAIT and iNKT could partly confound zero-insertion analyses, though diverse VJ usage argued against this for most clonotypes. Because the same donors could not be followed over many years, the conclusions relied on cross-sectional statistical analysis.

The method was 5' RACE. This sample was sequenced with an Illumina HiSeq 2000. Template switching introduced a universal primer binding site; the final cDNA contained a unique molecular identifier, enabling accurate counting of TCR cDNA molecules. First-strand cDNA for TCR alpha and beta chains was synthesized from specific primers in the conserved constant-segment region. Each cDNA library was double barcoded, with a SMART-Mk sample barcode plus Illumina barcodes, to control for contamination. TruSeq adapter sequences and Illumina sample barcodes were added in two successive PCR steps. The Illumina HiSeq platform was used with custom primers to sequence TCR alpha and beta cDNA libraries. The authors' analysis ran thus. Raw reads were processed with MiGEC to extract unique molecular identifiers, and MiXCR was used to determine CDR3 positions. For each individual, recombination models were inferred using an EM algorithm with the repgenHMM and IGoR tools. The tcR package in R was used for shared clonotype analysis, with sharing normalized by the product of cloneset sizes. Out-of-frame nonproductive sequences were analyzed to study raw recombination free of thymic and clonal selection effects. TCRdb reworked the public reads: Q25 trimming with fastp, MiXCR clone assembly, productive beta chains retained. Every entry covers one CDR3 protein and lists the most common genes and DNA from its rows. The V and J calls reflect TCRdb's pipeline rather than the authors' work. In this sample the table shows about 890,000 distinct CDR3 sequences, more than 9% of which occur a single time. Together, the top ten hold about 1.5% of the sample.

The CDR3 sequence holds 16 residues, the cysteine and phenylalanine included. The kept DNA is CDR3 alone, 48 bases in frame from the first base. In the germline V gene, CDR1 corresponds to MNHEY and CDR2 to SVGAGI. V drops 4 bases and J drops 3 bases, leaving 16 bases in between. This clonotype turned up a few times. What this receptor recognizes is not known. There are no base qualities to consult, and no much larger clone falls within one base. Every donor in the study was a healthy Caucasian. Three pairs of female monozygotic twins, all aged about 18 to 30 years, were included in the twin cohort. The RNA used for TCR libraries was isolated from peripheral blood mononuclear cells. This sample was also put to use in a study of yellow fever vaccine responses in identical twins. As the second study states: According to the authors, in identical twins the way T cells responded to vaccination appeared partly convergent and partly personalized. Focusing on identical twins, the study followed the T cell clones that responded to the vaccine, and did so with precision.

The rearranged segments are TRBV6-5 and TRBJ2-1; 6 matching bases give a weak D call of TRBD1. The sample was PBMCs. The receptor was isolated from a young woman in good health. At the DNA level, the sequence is TGTGCCAGCAGTTCCCTACTCCCGGGACACTACAATGAGCAGTTCTTC. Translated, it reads CASSSLLPGHYNEQFF.